The rows below give T cell receptor beta chains drawn from one sample of a study of blood T cell repertoires in COVID-19. TCRdb's table, derived via immunoSEQ multiplex PCR, lists solely in-frame clones and lacks some. The sample includes roughly 190,000 clones, approximately 90% seen only once; the top ten take 6%. What was sequenced was peripheral blood. The receptors come from a man in his forties with active or convalescent COVID-19. The CDR3 runs from the conserved cysteine through the conserved F or W. Fields, in order: V gene, D gene, clone size, J gene, CDR3 DNA, CDR3 protein. D genes are given only for firm matches. Rows may omit the clone size; those that give it use once, few, many or a size class.

V: TRBV29-1
D: -
size: -
J: TRBJ2-1
DNA: TGCAGCGGGACCGGGACTTATCACTACAATGAGCAGTTCTTC
CDR3: CSGTGTYHYNEQFF

V: TRBV7-6
D: -
size: -
J: TRBJ2-2
DNA: TGTGCCAGCAGCTTGGCCACAGGGAACACCGGGGAGCTGTTTTTT
CDR3: CASSLATGNTGELFF

V: TRBV12-3/TRBV12-4
D: -
size: -
J: TRBJ1-6
DNA: TGTGCCAGCAGTTCGTACTCGGGGGCCCTCCACTTT
CDR3: CASSSYSGALHF

V: TRBV10-3
D: -
size: -
J: TRBJ1-1
DNA: TGTGCCATCAGTGCTTTCACAGGGAACACTGAAGCTTTCTTT
CDR3: CAISAFTGNTEAFF

V: TRBV5-1
D: TRBD1
size: -
J: TRBJ1-4
DNA: TGCGCCAGCAGCCGAAGACAGGGGTCTGAAAAACTGTTTTTT
CDR3: CASSRRQGSEKLFF

V: TRBV7-9
D: TRBD1
size: -
J: TRBJ1-3
DNA: TGTGCCAGCAGCTACCGACAGGGGTCTGGAAACACCATATATTTT
CDR3: CASSYRQGSGNTIYF

V: TRBV21-1
D: -
size: -
J: TRBJ2-5
DNA: TGTGCCAGCAGCAAAGCAACGAGCGGGGGGGAGAAAGAGACCCAGTACTTC
CDR3: CASSKATSGGEKETQYF

V: TRBV7-9
D: TRBD1
size: -
J: TRBJ2-1
DNA: TGTGCCAGCAGCCCTCGACAGGGGGCGGGCTCCTACAATGAGCAGTTCTTC
CDR3: CASSPRQGAGSYNEQFF

V: TRBV12-3/TRBV12-4
D: TRBD1
size: -
J: TRBJ2-4
DNA: TGTGCCAGCACCCCTCGGACAGGACGTCATCAGTACTTC
CDR3: CASTPRTGRHQYF

V: TRBV10-2
D: TRBD1
size: -
J: TRBJ2-5
DNA: TGCGCCAGCAGCCCGACAGGGACCCTCGGGGAGACCCAGTACTTC
CDR3: CASSPTGTLGETQYF

V: TRBV2
D: -
size: -
J: TRBJ1-6
DNA: TGTGCCAGCAGTGAATGGCAGGATAATTCACCCCTCCACTTT
CDR3: CASSEWQDNSPLHF

V: TRBV7-3
D: -
size: -
J: TRBJ2-2
DNA: TGTGCCAGCAGCTTGGGCACGGAGAACACCGGGGAGCTGTTTTTT
CDR3: CASSLGTENTGELFF

V: TRBV19
D: -
size: once
J: TRBJ1-2
DNA: TGTGCCAGTAGCACCGGGTTGAACTATGGCTACACCTTC
CDR3: CASSTGLNYGYTF

V: TRBV28
D: TRBD1
size: -
J: TRBJ2-7
DNA: TGTGCCAGCAGAAACAGGGGCAACTCCTACGAGCAGTACTTC
CDR3: CASRNRGNSYEQYF

V: TRBV6-5
D: TRBD1
size: -
J: TRBJ1-4
DNA: TGTGCCAGCAGTCGACAGGGTTATGAAAAACTGTTTTTT
CDR3: CASSRQGYEKLFF

V: TRBV28
D: -
size: few
J: TRBJ1-1
DNA: TGTGCCAGCAGCCCCTCCGTGGGGGGGAACACTGAAGCTTTCTTT
CDR3: CASSPSVGGNTEAFF

V: TRBV9
D: -
size: once
J: TRBJ1-2
DNA: TGTGCCAGCAGCACAGGGCCCTATGGCTACACCTTC
CDR3: CASSTGPYGYTF

V: TRBV7-2
D: -
size: -
J: TRBJ1-1
DNA: TGTGCCAGCAGCTTATGGGAGCTTGAAGCTTTCTTT
CDR3: CASSLWELEAFF

V: TRBV7-2
D: TRBD2
size: -
J: TRBJ2-2
DNA: TGTGCCAGCAGCTCGGGGGGGCTAGCGGGAGATTGGGCCGGGGAGCTGTTTTTT
CDR3: CASSSGGLAGDWAGELFF

V: TRBV19
D: -
size: once
J: TRBJ1-4
DNA: TGTGCCAGTAGTACCACAGTGTCAAATGAAAAACTGTTTTTT
CDR3: CASSTTVSNEKLFF

V: TRBV5-1
D: -
size: -
J: TRBJ1-2
DNA: TGCGCCAGCAGCCCAGACACGTACTATGGCTACACCTTC
CDR3: CASSPDTYYGYTF

V: TRBV25-1
D: -
size: -
J: TRBJ1-2
DNA: TGTGCCAGCAGTGAATCGGGGTGGTCCGACGGCTACACCTTC
CDR3: CASSESGWSDGYTF

V: TRBV24-1
D: -
size: -
J: TRBJ2-2
DNA: TGTGCCACCAGTGACCCTAGCGTGTCCAGCACCGGGGAGCTGTTTTTT
CDR3: CATSDPSVSSTGELFF

V: TRBV10-1
D: -
size: -
J: TRBJ2-5
DNA: TGCGCCAGCAGTGAGGGCCGGCGGCCTACTAACCAAGAGACCCAGTACTTC
CDR3: CASSEGRRPTNQETQYF

V: TRBV30
D: -
size: -
J: TRBJ1-2
DNA: TGTGCCTGGAGGACAGCCTATGGCTACACCTTC
CDR3: CAWRTAYGYTF

V: TRBV2
D: TRBD2
size: -
J: TRBJ2-5
DNA: TGTGCCAGCAGTCCGAACTTCGCTAGCGGGGGGGCCGGGGGTTTCACTCAGACCCAGTACTTC
CDR3: CASSPNFASGGAGGFTQTQYF

V: TRBV28
D: TRBD1
size: -
J: TRBJ1-3
DNA: TGTGCCAGCAGATCGACAGGGGGCGGAAACACCATATATTTT
CDR3: CASRSTGGGNTIYF

V: TRBV5-4
D: -
size: -
J: TRBJ2-5
DNA: TGTGCCACAGCGAGTCCCCAAGAGACCCAGTACTTC
CDR3: CATASPQETQYF

V: TRBV5-4
D: TRBD1
size: -
J: TRBJ2-1
DNA: TGTGCCAGCAGCTCAAACCCCGGTAGAGGGGGCGTCAATGAGCAGTTCTTC
CDR3: CASSSNPGRGGVNEQFF

V: TRBV5-1
D: -
size: -
J: TRBJ2-1
DNA: TGCGCCAGCAGCTTGTCCCGCGGGGAGACCTACAATGAGCAGTTCTTC
CDR3: CASSLSRGETYNEQFF

V: TRBV18
D: TRBD1
size: -
J: TRBJ1-1
DNA: TGTGCCAGCTCTCCCGGACAGGGATTAATTCCTTACACTGAAGCTTTCTTT
CDR3: CASSPGQGLIPYTEAFF

V: TRBV11-2
D: -
size: once
J: TRBJ2-1
DNA: TGTGCCTCCTTTGAGGGTAACTCCTACAATGAGCAGTTCTTC
CDR3: CASFEGNSYNEQFF

V: TRBV2
D: -
size: -
J: TRBJ2-4
DNA: TGTGCCAGCACCCTCTCTATAGCCAAAAACATTCAGTACTTC
CDR3: CASTLSIAKNIQYF

V: TRBV6-1
D: TRBD2
size: -
J: TRBJ2-2
DNA: TGTGCCAGCAGTGCAAGGACTAGCGGGAGCGGGACCGGGGAGCTGTTTTTT
CDR3: CASSARTSGSGTGELFF

V: TRBV2
D: -
size: -
J: TRBJ1-2
DNA: TGTGCCAGCAGTGAAACAGGGACCTATGGCTACACCTTC
CDR3: CASSETGTYGYTF

V: TRBV3-1/TRBV3-2
D: -
size: -
J: TRBJ2-7
DNA: TGTGCCAGCAGCCCAAAAGCCGGCGGGGGCGTTAGTGAGCAGTACTTC
CDR3: CASSPKAGGGVSEQYF

V: TRBV6-1
D: -
size: -
J: TRBJ1-4
DNA: TGTGCCAGCAGTGAGACAGTTCTAAATGAAAAACTGTTTTTT
CDR3: CASSETVLNEKLFF